This entry lists 28 T cell receptor beta chains sequenced from one sample in a study of T-cell memory formation after mild COVID-19. A single record per CDR3 protein comes from TCRdb applying MiXCR to the 5' RACE reads. The data contain hundreds of thousands of distinct CDR3 sequences, around 27% of them singletons. Sequencing was done on a sample of PBMCs or a T cell subset sorted from them (not recorded which). Receptor source: an adult woman who had mild COVID-19 (a few samples of this study predate the infection). Cell type and time point are not known.

The chain has TRBV3-1 and TRBJ1-3; unclear D gene. Trimming stripped 1 base from V and 4 bases from J, with 8 bases between. Looked up from germline, CDR1 is LGHDT and CDR2 is YNNKEL (reference sequence). The CDR3 runs to 14 residues. The CDR3 loop reads CASSQGSVGNTIYF. The CDR3 coding sequence is TGTGCCAGCAGCCAAGGATCGGTAGGAAACACCATATATTTT.

The chain couples TRBV12-3 or TRBV12-4 to TRBJ2-3; D gene ambiguous. CDR3 length: 14 residues. V lost 4 bases and J 0 bases, leaving 8 bases between the germline ends. The chain's CDR3 is CASSSSASTDTQYF. CDR3 DNA sequence: TGTGCCAGCAGTTCTTCTGCTAGCACAGATACGCAGTATTTT.

This clonotype has a handful of counts. The chain carries TRBV6-2 or TRBV6-3 and TRBJ2-7; 8 bases line up with TRBD1. This CDR3 is 18 amino acids long. Germline V gene sequence: CDR1 MNHEY, CDR2 SVGEGT. Trimming removed 0 bases from V and 9 bases from J; junction bases left unmatched: 19. This chain's CDR3 is CASSYSRPGQEGIDGQYF. The CDR3 DNA sequence: TGTGCCAGCAGTTACTCGAGGCCGGGACAGGAGGGTATTGACGGGCAGTACTTC.

CDR3 region: CSVGRVDGYEQYF. CDR3 bases: TGCAGCGTTGGCCGGGTTGACGGGTACGAGCAGTACTTC. The chain links TRBV29-1 to TRBJ2-7; D is unresolved. This CDR3 has 13 residues. Looked up from germline, CDR1 is SQVTM and CDR2 is ANQGSEA. The ends were cut back, 4 bases at V and 4 bases at J, with 14 bases in the middle.

The rearrangement joins TRBV9 to TRBJ2-1; D possibly corresponds to TRBD2 (5 bases). V was trimmed by 6 bases and J by 3 bases, leaving 13 bases between them. The CDR3 loop spans 14 amino acids. Germline-derived CDR1 and CDR2 are SGDLS and YYNGEE. CDR3 region: CASNGGLLYNEQFF. CDR3 sequence (DNA): TGTGCCAGCAATGGCGGGCTCCTCTACAATGAGCAGTTCTTC.

This chain links TRBV24-1 with TRBJ1-1; D ambiguous. CDR1 and CDR2 (germline): KGHDR, SFDVKD. This CDR3 region has 14 residues. Trimming took off 4 bases at V and 3 bases at J, with 11 bases between the two ends. CDR3 in DNA: TGTGCCACCAGTGACTCTAACTGGGACACTGAAGCTTTCTTT. Translation gives CATSDSNWDTEAFF.

This clonotype occurred a few times. The V call is TRBV15, the J call TRBJ1-2, with 8 bases identical to TRBD1. The germline gives CDR1 LNHNV, CDR2 YYDKDF (reference sequence). Germline trimming cut 0 bases from V and 14 bases from J; bases unmatched to any gene: 14. The CDR3 totals 15 residues. The CDR3: CATSRDRQGMNLGTF. CDR3 nucleotide sequence: TGTGCCACCAGCAGAGATCGACAGGGGATGAACTTAGGGACCTTC.

This clonotype has a handful of counts. V and J are TRBV11-2 and TRBJ2-7; possibly TRBD1 or TRBD2 for D (5 bases each). CDR3 length: 15 amino acids. The V gene lost 5 bases and the J gene lost 4 bases, with 18 bases spanning the gap. Germline V gene lookup returns CDR1 SGHAT and CDR2 FQNNGV. The CDR3 bases are TGTGCCAGCAGCCCAGGGATCCGGGGTGGTTACGAGCAGTACTTC. Protein product: CASSPGIRGGYEQYF.

Only a few counts were recorded for this clonotype. The V and J genes are TRBV7-2 and TRBJ2-7; a possible D gene is TRBD2 (5 bases). The germline V and J ends were trimmed by 4 bases and 3 bases, with 16 bases remaining between them. Germline V CDR1 and CDR2: SGHTA, FQGNSA. This CDR3 region has 15 residues. CDR3 protein: CASSSNTGSFYEQYF. CDR3 nucleotides: TGTGCCAGCAGCTCGAATACGGGATCATTCTACGAGCAGTACTTC. The full variable domain, with the rest looked up from reference TRBV7-2 and TRBJ2-7, is GAGVSQSPSNKVTEKGKDVELRCDPISGHTALYWYRQSLGQGLEFLIYFQGNSAPDKSGLPSDRFSAERTGGSVSTLTIQRTQQEDSAVYLCASSSNTGSFYEQYFGPGTRLTVT.

The V and J genes are TRBV5-1 and TRBJ1-1; 9 bases line up with TRBD1. V was clipped by 4 bases and J by 6 bases; unmatched bases: 7. Germline loops: CDR1 SGHRS, CDR2 YFSETQ. This CDR3 contains 14 residues. The CDR3 reads CASSLSTGGSEAFF. The CDR3 DNA sequence: TGCGCCAGCAGCCTTTCCACAGGGGGCTCTGAAGCTTTCTTT.

This chain connects TRBV20-1 to TRBJ1-1; D perhaps matches TRBD1 (6 bases). V was clipped by 5 bases and J by 5 bases, with 9 bases between them. There are 11 residues in the CDR3. Germline V gene data show CDR1 as DFQATT and CDR2 as SNEGSKA (reference sequence). The CDR3 DNA follows: TGCAGTGCTGGCAGGGGTACTGAAGCTTTCTTT. It encodes CSAGRGTEAFF.

The V gene is TRBV7-9, the J gene TRBJ2-5, with D uncertain. CDR3 size: 15 residues. CDR1 is SEHNR and CDR2 is FQNEAQ in the germline V gene (reference sequence). With 2 bases removed from V and 2 bases from J, the gap between germline ends came to 12 bases. In DNA form, the CDR3 reads TGTGCCAGCAGCTTACACCCGGGCCAACAAGAGACCCAGTACTTC. This encodes CASSLHPGQQETQYF. Combining the CDR3 with reference TRBV7-9 and TRBJ2-5 gives the whole variable domain DTGVSQNPRHKITKRGQNVTFRCDPISEHNRLYWYRQTLGQGPEFLTYFQNEAQLEKSRLLSDRFSAERPKGSFSTLEIQRTEQGDSAMYLCASSLHPGQQETQYFGPGTRLLVL.

There are a few counts of this clonotype. The chain uses TRBV15 and TRBJ2-5; possible D gene TRBD2, 5 bases. The CDR3 loop spans 15 amino acids. V was shortened by 0 bases and J by 5 bases, with 13 bases between the two germline ends. Looked up from germline, CDR1 is LNHNV and CDR2 is YYDKDF (reference sequence). The CDR3 sequence is CATSRDVAGGETQYF. DNA of the CDR3: TGTGCCACCAGCAGAGATGTTGCGGGCGGCGAGACCCAGTACTTC.

The sample holds a few counts of this clonotype. The V and J genes are TRBV9 and TRBJ2-1, with 11 bases lining up with TRBD1. This CDR3 comprises 15 residues. The ends lost 3 bases at V and 6 bases at J; junction bases unmatched: 5. Germline V gene sequence: CDR1 SGDLS, CDR2 YYNGEE. CDR3 region: CASSDRTGGINEQFF. Here the CDR3 DNA reads TGTGCCAGCAGCGATCGGACAGGGGGCATCAATGAGCAGTTCTTC.

This clonotype was observed a single time. The rearrangement links TRBV20-1 to TRBJ1-1; D gene ambiguous. Per germline, CDR1 DFQATT and CDR2 SNEGSKA (reference sequence). The CDR3 has 11 residues. V shed 5 bases and J shed 5 bases, with 9 bases lying between them. The CDR3 loop is CSAPVGTEAFF. In DNA, the CDR3 is TGCAGTGCTCCCGTTGGAACTGAAGCTTTCTTT.

The gene calls are TRBV7-6 and TRBJ2-1; TRBD2 matches 9 bases. Trimming took 1 base from V and 8 from J; bases not matched to a gene: 9. Germline V lookup: CDR1 SGHVS, CDR2 FNYEAQ. CDR3 size: 16 residues. The chain's CDR3 is CASSLGGGLAVYEQFF. CDR3 in DNA: TGTGCCAGCAGCTTAGGGGGGGGACTAGCTGTGTATGAGCAGTTCTTC.

The chain uses TRBV7-9 and TRBJ2-7; TRBD1 aligns across 9 bases. Trimming at V came to 6 bases and at J to 3 bases, leaving 6 bases not matched to a gene. This CDR3 has 14 residues. Germline CDR1 is SEHNR and CDR2 is FQNEAQ (reference sequence). The CDR3 DNA sequence: TGTGCCAGCAGAACAGGGGGCGACCACTACGAGCAGTACTTC. It specifies CASRTGGDHYEQYF.

This clonotype was picked up a small number of times. This chain uses TRBV5-1 with TRBJ1-3, with TRBD1 identical over 9 bases. CDR1 and CDR2 (germline): SGHRS, YFSETQ. V shed 1 base, J shed 2 bases, and the junction held 4 bases outside the gene matches. The CDR3 sequence is 16 residues long. In DNA, the CDR3 is TGCGCCAGCAGCTTGCAGGGACAGGGTACTGGAAACACCATATATTTT. Its translation is CASSLQGQGTGNTIYF.

This clonotype was recorded a few times. The rearrangement uses TRBV15 and TRBJ2-2; tentatively, D is TRBD2 (6 bases). The CDR3 covers 19 residues. Deletions cut 2 bases from V and 0 bases from J, with 19 bases between. CDR1 and CDR2 (germline): LNHNV, YYDKDF (reference sequence). CDR3 region: CATSRLVGYRRANTGELFF. As DNA, the CDR3 is TGTGCCACCAGCAGACTTGTAGGATATCGGAGGGCGAACACCGGGGAGCTGTTTTTT.

V usage is TRBV19 and J usage is TRBJ2-3; D is perhaps TRBD2 (6 bases). V was clipped by 4 bases and J by 2 bases, with 13 bases between them. The CDR3 length is 15 residues. Germline lookup yields CDR1 LNHDA and CDR2 SQIVND (reference sequence). The CDR3 bases are TGTGCCAGTAGTACCTTAGCGGAGTTCACAGATACGCAGTATTTT. The encoded protein is CASSTLAEFTDTQYF.

This clonotype was seen only a few times. V gene TRBV12-3 or TRBV12-4 combines with J gene TRBJ2-5; TRBD2 aligns across 8 bases. V was pared by 3 bases and J by 9 bases, with 21 bases of the junction left unmatched. This CDR3 region has 18 residues. CDR3 in amino acids: CASSFGTSLEGTFVSQYF. As DNA, the CDR3 is TGTGCCAGCAGTTTTGGGACTAGTCTTGAGGGAACATTTGTGTCCCAGTACTTC.

This chain joins TRBV6-1 and TRBJ2-3; 12 bases agree with TRBD2. Germline CDR1 is MNHNS and CDR2 is SASEGT. The CDR3 runs 14 residues. Losses at the gene ends were 4 bases for V and 8 bases for J; bases not matched to a gene: 4. The CDR3 loop reads CASSVSSGGGTQYF. The CDR3 DNA reads TGTGCCAGCAGTGTGTCTAGCGGGGGGGGTACGCAGTATTTT.

This chain links TRBV27 with TRBJ2-6, with no clear D. Trimming pared 5 bases from V and 2 bases from J, leaving 19 bases between. The CDR3 covers 18 residues. Germline V gene lookup returns CDR1 MNHEY and CDR2 SMNVEV (reference sequence). This CDR3 is CASSLGPQLSPGANVLTF. The DNA of the CDR3 is TGTGCCAGCAGTCTCGGTCCACAGCTAAGTCCTGGGGCCAACGTCCTGACTTTC.

This clonotype has only a few counts. The chain links TRBV12-3 or TRBV12-4 to TRBJ2-3; 8 bases map to TRBD2. The CDR3 spans 17 residues. With 5 bases clipped from V and 3 bases from J, the junction kept 13 bases outside the gene matches. The DNA of the CDR3 is TGTGCCAGCAGTCCCTCCTTGTTGCGGGGGGAAACAGATACGCAGTATTTT. Protein: CASSPSLLRGETDTQYF.

Only a few counts were recorded for this clonotype. CDR3 coding DNA: TGCAGTGCTAGCAGACGGAGAGGGTCCCCTGACAAAAACATTCAGTACTTC. This encodes CSASRRRGSPDKNIQYF. The chain employs TRBV20-1 and TRBJ2-4; D perhaps matches TRBD2 (5 bases). Trimming removed 3 bases from V and 3 bases from J, with 21 bases in between. This CDR3 is 17 amino acids long. Germline assignment: CDR1 DFQATT and CDR2 SNEGSKA (reference sequence).

J is TRBJ2-3 and V is TRBV5-1; the D call may be TRBD1 or TRBD2 (6 bases each). The length of the CDR3 is 14 residues. The germline gives CDR1 SGHRS, CDR2 YFSETQ. The V and J ends lost 6 bases and 5 bases respectively, with 16 bases between them. The CDR3 sequence: CASMDPGGGDTQYF. Written as DNA, the CDR3 is TGCGCCAGCATGGATCCCGGGGGCGGAGATACGCAGTATTTT. Full variable domain (remainder filled in from reference TRBV5-1 and TRBJ2-3): KAGVTQTPRYLIKTRGQQVTLSCSPISGHRSVSWYQQTPGQGLQFLFEYFSETQRNKGNFPGRFSGRQFSNSRSEMNVSTLELGDSALYLCASMDPGGGDTQYFGPGTRLTVL.

The chain carries TRBV20-1 and TRBJ1-2; D ambiguous. Germline V gene lookup returns CDR1 DFQATT and CDR2 SNEGSKA (reference sequence). The CDR3 extends over 13 amino acids. Trimming left V 0 bases short and J 5 bases short, with 10 bases between. CDR3 sequence (DNA): TGCAGTGCTAGAGATGAACAGAGATATGGCTACACCTTC. It translates to CSARDEQRYGYTF.

V usage is TRBV4-1 and J usage is TRBJ2-7; D is unresolved. The length of the CDR3 is 14 residues. CDR1 is MGHRA and CDR2 is YSYEKL in the germline V gene. Trimming stripped 2 bases from V and 3 bases from J, with 11 bases between. CDR3 DNA sequence: TGCGCCAGCAGCCAATACCTCGACGGCTACGAGCAGTACTTC. Translation gives CASSQYLDGYEQYF.